This T cell receptor beta chain was captured by sequencing in a study of T cell changes during pregnancy in multiple sclerosis. Only in-frame clones appear in the TCRdb table, and some are missing; sequencing was by immunoSEQ multiplex PCR. The sample has 40,000 to 50,000 clones; roughly nine tenths are singletons. From germline, CDR1 is SGHRS and CDR2 YFSETQ. The CDR3 is 14 amino acids. V was clipped by 0 bases and J by 8 bases; unmatched bases: 6. The TCR originated in a female donor with multiple sclerosis, enrolled in a pregnancy study. The sequences come from CD4+ T cells from peripheral blood mononuclear cells, collected in the first trimester of pregnancy. This chain uses TRBV5-1 with TRBJ1-2, with 8 bases identical to TRBD1. CDR3 sequence (DNA): TGCGCCAGCAGCTTGGGAGACAGGGGCGGAGGCTACACCTTC. Translating gives CASSLGDRGGGYTF.